The rows below give T cell receptor beta chains drawn from one sample of a study of memory CD4+ T cells and cytomegalovirus serostatus. Method: immunoSEQ multiplex PCR; TCRdb's copy keeps in-frame clones and lacks some. Among under 75,000 clones listed, 80% were seen once. Sequences were obtained from memory CD4+ T cells from blood. The receptors here all came from an adult in good health and CMV-seronegative. Some clones in this sample may be carry-over from other donors' samples. Both conserved end residues are part of each CDR3. D genes are given only for firm matches. The listing skips clone size in some rows; elsewhere it reads once, few, many or a size class.

j_call	clone_size	v_call	d_call	cdr3_nt	cdr3_aa
TRBJ2-5	-	TRBV6-5	-	TGTGCCAGCAGTTCAGGTTTTCGGGTGGGGGAGACCCAGTACTTC	CASSSGFRVGETQYF
TRBJ1-4	-	TRBV5-8	-	TGTGCCAGCAGCTTGGGCGACAGGACAGCGTTTCAGCAGCTGTTTTTT	CASSLGDRTAFQQLFF
TRBJ2-7	-	TRBV10-3	TRBD2	TGTGCCATCAGTGGAAGGATGGGGACTACTTCCTACGAGCAGTACTTC	CAISGRMGTTSYEQYF
TRBJ1-1	-	TRBV5-6	-	TGTGCCAGCAGCCTTAAGGACGGGATTGAAGCTTTCTTT	CASSLKDGIEAFF
TRBJ2-3	-	TRBV29-1	-	TGCAGCGTTGGGGGGGCCACAGATACGCAGTATTTT	CSVGGATDTQYF
TRBJ2-4	-	TRBV11-3	-	TGTGCCAGCAGCGCCGGACAGCTGGACATTCAGTACTTC	CASSAGQLDIQYF
TRBJ2-7	-	TRBV7-2	-	TGTGCCAGCAGCCCCCAAAGGTACGAGCAGTACTTC	CASSPQRYEQYF
TRBJ1-2	-	TRBV5-1	-	TGCGCCAGCAGCTTGGGGGGCGGCAGATATGGCTACACCTTC	CASSLGGGRYGYTF
TRBJ1-2	once	TRBV5-1	-	TGCGCCAGCAGCTCGGACGGGTACTATGGCTACACCTTC	CASSSDGYYGYTF
TRBJ1-5	-	TRBV28	-	TGTGCCAGCAGCGACAGGTTGATCGATCAGCCCCAGCATTTT	CASSDRLIDQPQHF
TRBJ1-5	-	TRBV4-2	TRBD1	TGTGCCAGCAGCCAAAACGACAGGGGGGGGAGCAATCAGCCCCAGCATTTT	CASSQNDRGGSNQPQHF
TRBJ2-7	-	TRBV9	-	TGTGCCAGCAGCGTTCACGGGGGCCCTCCCTCCTACGAGCAGTACTTC	CASSVHGGPPSYEQYF
TRBJ2-7	-	TRBV6-5	-	TGTGCCAGCAGTTACTCGGGAGGAGGGGCGCCCTACGAGCAGTACTTC	CASSYSGGGAPYEQYF
TRBJ2-1	-	TRBV11-3	-	TGTGCCAGCAGCTTATGGGAGCGGCCCTACAATGAGCAGTTCTTC	CASSLWERPYNEQFF
TRBJ2-1	few	TRBV2	-	TGTGCCAGCAGGTTAGGAAGATACAATGAGCAGTTCTTC	CASRLGRYNEQFF
TRBJ2-2	once	TRBV5-1	TRBD2	TGCGCCAGCAGCGACCCGGGACTAGCGGGAGGGGAGCTGTTTTTT	CASSDPGLAGGELFF
TRBJ1-5	-	TRBV21-1	-	TGTGCCAGCATTAAGGGACAGGGGAGCCCAAATAGCAATCAGCCCCAGCATTTT	CASIKGQGSPNSNQPQHF
TRBJ1-1	-	TRBV7-9	-	TGTGCCAGCAGCTTAGGTCAATGGGGCACTGAAGCTTTCTTT	CASSLGQWGTEAFF
TRBJ1-6	-	TRBV4-3	TRBD1	TGCGCCAGCAGCCAAGACTTTGGGGACAGGCCGACCTCCTATAATTCACCCCTCCACTTT	CASSQDFGDRPTSYNSPLHF
TRBJ1-5	-	TRBV6-6	TRBD1	TGTGCCAGCAGTTACCCCGGGACAGAGAATCAGCCCCAGCATTTT	CASSYPGTENQPQHF
TRBJ2-3	-	TRBV30	TRBD1	TGTGCCTGGAGCGCAGGGGGCAGTAGGAATACGCAGTATTTT	CAWSAGGSRNTQYF
TRBJ1-2	-	TRBV6-5	-	TGTGCCAGCAGTTACTCGAAGACAGGAGGGTCGAATGGCTACACCTTC	CASSYSKTGGSNGYTF
TRBJ2-1	-	TRBV5-1	TRBD2	TGCGCCAGCAGCTTTTCGGGGGGGCAGGGTGAGCAGTTCTTC	CASSFSGGQGEQFF
TRBJ2-7	-	TRBV28	-	TGTGCCAGCAGTTACCAGGGGAAACACTACGAGCAGTACTTC	CASSYQGKHYEQYF
TRBJ2-2	-	TRBV29-1	-	TGCAGCGTTGGGGGACGGGGAACGAACACCGGGGAGCTGTTTTTT	CSVGGRGTNTGELFF
TRBJ1-5	few	TRBV7-8	-	TGTGCCAGCAGCCCAGCCCTCCGGACAGACGGTTATCAGCCCCAGCATTTT	CASSPALRTDGYQPQHF
TRBJ1-6	few	TRBV5-1	-	TGCGCCAGCAGCTTGGGCCTTGGACAGTTTAATTCACCCCTCCACTTT	CASSLGLGQFNSPLHF
TRBJ1-5	-	TRBV6-6	-	TGTGCCAGCAGTTCCTCGGTGAGGGGACAGCCCCAGCATTTT	CASSSSVRGQPQHF
TRBJ2-7	-	TRBV23-1	-	TGCGCCAGCCTTCCCACCTCTGGGTCGTCCTACGAGCAGTACTTC	CASLPTSGSSYEQYF
TRBJ1-5	-	TRBV27	TRBD1	TGTGCCAGCAGTAGACAGGGGTTAACTCAGCCCCAGCATTTT	CASSRQGLTQPQHF
TRBJ2-1	-	TRBV9	-	TGTGCCAGCAGTTCCACGGCGAGCTCCTACAATGAGCAGTTCTTC	CASSSTASSYNEQFF
TRBJ2-1	-	TRBV5-6	-	TGTGCCAGCAGCTTGGAAGTGGTTTCCTCCTACAATGAGCAGTTCTTC	CASSLEVVSSYNEQFF
TRBJ1-5	-	TRBV5-6	-	TGTGCCAGCAGCTTAAGAGGGTCTAGCAATCAGCCCCAGCATTTT	CASSLRGSSNQPQHF
TRBJ2-2	once	TRBV7-2	-	TGTGCCAGCAGCTTACGGAGTGTCAGGGGGGAGCTGTTTTTT	CASSLRSVRGELFF
TRBJ2-6	-	TRBV11-1	-	TGTGCCAGCAGCTTATCGGGCTTCCCCGGGGGGGCCAACGTCCTGACTTTC	CASSLSGFPGGANVLTF
TRBJ1-2	-	TRBV7-2	-	TGTGCCAGCAGCTTCGGACTTAGTTATGGCTACACCTTC	CASSFGLSYGYTF
TRBJ2-1	-	TRBV7-9	-	TGTGCCAGCAGCTCGAGCGGAGGGAATGAGCAGTTCTTC	CASSSSGGNEQFF
TRBJ1-4	-	TRBV7-9	-	TGTGCCAGCAGCCCGACAGATGAAAAACTGTTTTTT	CASSPTDEKLFF
TRBJ2-3	-	TRBV11-3	-	TGTGCCAGCAGCTTCTCCGGCAGTCGAACAGATACGCAGTATTTT	CASSFSGSRTDTQYF
TRBJ2-3	-	TRBV7-2	TRBD2	TGTGCCAGCAGCTTTAGCGGGGGGAACACAGATACGCAGTATTTT	CASSFSGGNTDTQYF
TRBJ1-2	once	TRBV28	-	TGTGCCAGCAGTTTATCCTCGGGGGGCGCAGGTGGCTACACCTTC	CASSLSSGGAGGYTF
TRBJ1-2	-	TRBV5-1	-	TGCGCCAGCAGCTTTGACGGGGGCGAAAACTATGGCTACACCTTC	CASSFDGGENYGYTF
TRBJ1-4	once	TRBV19	-	TGTGCCAGTAGTCCCCGGGTTCGGGAAAAACTGTTTTTT	CASSPRVREKLFF
TRBJ2-1	-	TRBV14	TRBD2	TGTGCCAGCAGCCCTAGCGGGAGGGCCCTCTACAATGAGCAGTTCTTC	CASSPSGRALYNEQFF
TRBJ1-2	-	TRBV4-1	-	TGCGCCAGCAGCCAAGGATGGGGGGCAATGGATGGCTACACCTTC	CASSQGWGAMDGYTF
TRBJ1-1	-	TRBV27	-	TGTGCCAGCAGTTTATCACTCCGGACTCGACAGATCAGGCACACTGAAGCTTTCTTT	CASSLSLRTRQIRHTEAFF
TRBJ2-3	few	TRBV5-1	-	TGCGCCAGCAGCTTTCAGGGCACAGATACGCAGTATTTT	CASSFQGTDTQYF
TRBJ1-2	-	TRBV10-3	TRBD1	TGTGCCATCAGTGATAGGGACAGGAACCCACGTGGCTACACCTTC	CAISDRDRNPRGYTF
TRBJ2-6	once	TRBV18	-	TGTGCCAGCTCCCCATCACGGGCTGGGGCCAACGTCCTGACTTTC	CASSPSRAGANVLTF